The sample holds a few counts of the clone carrying this T cell receptor (beta chain). Produced via immunoSEQ multiplex PCR; TCRdb's table is partial and in-frame only. The table shows about 120,000 clones, with 85% to 90% occurring only once. This CDR3 is built from 16 residues. The V gene's germline CDR1 is SGHRS and CDR2 YFSETQ. The V and J ends lost 5 bases and 5 bases, in that order; junction bases with no gene match: 15. This entry is derived from a study of control samples from healthy donors and cancer patients. The source is a man aged 25-40 years in good health. This chain connects TRBV5-1 to TRBJ2-5; 7 bases fit TRBD2. Sequencing input: blood. The CDR3: CASSESGAPRGETQYF. The CDR3 DNA sequence: TGCGCCAGCAGTGAAAGCGGGGCCCCCCGTGGCGAGACCCAGTACTTC.